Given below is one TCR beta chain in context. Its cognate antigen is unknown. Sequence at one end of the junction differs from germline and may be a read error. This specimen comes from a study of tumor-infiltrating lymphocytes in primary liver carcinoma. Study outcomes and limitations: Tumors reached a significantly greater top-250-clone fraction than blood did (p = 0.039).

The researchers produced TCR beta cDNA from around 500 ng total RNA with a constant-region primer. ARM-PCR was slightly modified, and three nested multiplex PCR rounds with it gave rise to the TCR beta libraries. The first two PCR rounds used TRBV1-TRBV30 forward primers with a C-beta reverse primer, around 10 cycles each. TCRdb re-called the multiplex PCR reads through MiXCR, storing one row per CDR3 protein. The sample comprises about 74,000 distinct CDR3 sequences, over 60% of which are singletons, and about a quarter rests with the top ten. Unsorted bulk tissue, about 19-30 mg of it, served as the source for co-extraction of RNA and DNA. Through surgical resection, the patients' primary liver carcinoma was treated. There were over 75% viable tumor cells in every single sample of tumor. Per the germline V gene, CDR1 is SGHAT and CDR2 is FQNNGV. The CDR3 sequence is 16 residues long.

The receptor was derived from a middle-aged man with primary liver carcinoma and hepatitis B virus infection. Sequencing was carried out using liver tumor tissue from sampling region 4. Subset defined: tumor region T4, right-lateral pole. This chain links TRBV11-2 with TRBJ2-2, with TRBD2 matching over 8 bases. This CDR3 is CASSLVALAGSGELFF. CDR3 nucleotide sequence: TGTGCTAGCAGCTTAGTGGCGTTAGCGGGAAGCGGGGAGCTGTTTTTT.